Sequencing of this T cell receptor beta chain was carried out in a study of early T cells in non-severe SARS-CoV-2 infection. Study outcomes and limitations: The matching step, a VDJdb search, favored anti-spike CD8 responses and missed private and CD4 specificities.

This clonotype was observed many times. Its target is not known. MiXCR was run by TCRdb on the 5' RACE reads, yielding one entry per CDR3 protein. The table has 50,000 to 70,000 distinct CDR3 sequences, more than 13% seen once. CDR3 length: 13 residues. Germline V lookup: CDR1 LNHDA, CDR2 SQIVND (reference sequence). The junction had 4 bases not matched to a gene; V was cut back by 6 bases and J by 5 bases. V gene TRBV19 combines with J gene TRBJ2-4; TRBD1 aligns across 7 bases. The sample here was whole blood, taken at baseline. The source is an adult who was a healthcare worker with PCR-confirmed SARS-CoV-2 infection or an uninfected control (not recorded which). CDR3 sequence (DNA): TGTGCCAGTAGAGGGACAGCAGAAAACATTCAGTACTTC. This encodes CASRGTAENIQYF.